A selection of T cell receptor beta chains follows, all from one sample in a study of blood T cell repertoires in COVID-19. Assay used: immunoSEQ multiplex PCR; TCRdb lists only in-frame clones, some missing. The repertoire has 120,000 to 150,000 clones, about 80% of them found once; the top ten carry 4.5% to 6%. The sample was peripheral blood. All receptors come from a human donor in a cohort sampled during active COVID-19. The CDR3 runs from the conserved cysteine through the conserved F or W. The order of the fields is D gene, J gene, V gene, clone size, CDR3 DNA, CDR3 protein. D genes are given only for firm matches. Expanded clones get a size class; other rows say once, few or many, or leave the size out.

>TRBD1|TRBJ1-4|TRBV6-1|-
TGTGCCAGCAGTGACCCCCCGACAGGGAATAATGAAAAACTGTTTTTT
CASSDPPTGNNEKLFF
>TRBD2|TRBJ2-3|TRBV2|-
TGTGCCAGCACCCCCGTTGCGGGAGGGGCTGTAGATACGCAGTATTTT
CASTPVAGGAVDTQYF
>TRBD1|TRBJ2-1|TRBV30|-
TGTGCCTGGAGTGTCGGACAGGGACAGTTCTTC
CAWSVGQGQFF
>-|TRBJ1-5|TRBV25-1|-
TGTGCCAGCAGTCAGACAGGAGACAATCAGCCCCAGCATTTT
CASSQTGDNQPQHF
>-|TRBJ2-2|TRBV30|few
TGTGCCCACGGCGGCGACGGCCGGCTCACCGGGGAGCTGTTTTTT
CAHGGDGRLTGELFF
>-|TRBJ1-2|TRBV28|-
TGTGCCAGCAGTTTACGGGGTAAGGGCTACACCTTC
CASSLRGKGYTF
>-|TRBJ2-5|TRBV30|-
TGTGCCTGGAGTGTTCAAGGGGTTGAGACCCAGTACTTC
CAWSVQGVETQYF
>TRBD2|TRBJ2-1|TRBV6-2/TRBV6-3|-
TGTGCCAGCAGTTACCCCGGGACTAGCGGGGGCCTAAGCTCCTACAATGAGCAGTTCTTC
CASSYPGTSGGLSSYNEQFF
>-|TRBJ2-2|TRBV10-2|-
TGCGCCAGCAAGGCGGACAGTGTCACCGGGGAGCTGTTTTTT
CASKADSVTGELFF
>-|TRBJ2-3|TRBV3-1/TRBV3-2|-
TGTGCCAGCAGCCAAGTAGCGGATACGCAGTATTTT
CASSQVADTQYF
>-|TRBJ1-2|TRBV5-4|-
TGTGCCAGCAGCTTGGCCGGAGCATGGGATGGCTACACCTTC
CASSLAGAWDGYTF
>-|TRBJ2-7|TRBV6-5|medium-sized
TGTGCCAGCCATTCCAAAACAGGATTGGACGAGCAGTACTTC
CASHSKTGLDEQYF
>-|TRBJ1-5|TRBV9|-
TGTGCCAGCAGCCACGAAGGGGTGGGCAATCAGCCCCAGCATTTT
CASSHEGVGNQPQHF
>TRBD2|TRBJ2-2|TRBV9|-
TGTGCCAGCCAAAGCGGGGGGGCAGGCGGGGAGCTGTTTTTT
CASQSGGAGGELFF
>-|TRBJ2-7|TRBV4-1|-
TGCGCCAGCAGCCAAGTGATGGACAGCTCCTACGAGCAGTACTTC
CASSQVMDSSYEQYF
>-|TRBJ2-3|TRBV29-1|-
TGCAGCGTCTGGACTGATACCACAGATACGCAGTATTTT
CSVWTDTTDTQYF
>-|TRBJ1-6|TRBV5-4|few
TGTGCCAGCAGCTCGCGCGGGGGGGCGGATAATTCACCCCTCCACTTT
CASSSRGGADNSPLHF
>-|TRBJ2-1|TRBV5-8|-
TGTGCCAGCAGTGTAGAGGGCCAATCCTACAATGAGCAGTTCTTC
CASSVEGQSYNEQFF
>TRBD2|TRBJ2-1|TRBV7-3|-
TGTGCCAGCAGCAATAAAACCCCAAGCGGGAGTAAGTTCTTC
CASSNKTPSGSKFF
>-|TRBJ2-2|TRBV27|-
TGTGCCAGCATTGGGTCAGGGGCTGAGCTGTTTTTT
CASIGSGAELFF
>TRBD1|TRBJ1-1|TRBV7-6|-
TGTGCCAGCAGCCCCTGGACAGGTGAGGACACTGAAGCTTTCTTT
CASSPWTGEDTEAFF
>-|TRBJ2-5|TRBV30|-
TGTGCCTGGAGTGTAGGCGGCCAAGAGACCCAGTACTTC
CAWSVGGQETQYF
>-|TRBJ1-1|TRBV9|few
TGTGCCAGCAGCGTAGAGGCAGGAGGCACTGAAGCTTTCTTT
CASSVEAGGTEAFF
>-|TRBJ2-1|TRBV7-2|-
TGTGCCAGCAGCTTACAAGCGGGCCTTTTATACAATGAGCAGTTCTTC
CASSLQAGLLYNEQFF